The present entry profiles one T cell receptor (beta chain) with its context. No antigen is known for it. This sample includes further DNA sequences coding for the same CDR3. Assay: immunoSEQ multiplex PCR; the TCRdb copy retains only in-frame clones and omits some. The sample has about 40,000 clones; roughly 84% are singletons. Stated time point: week 35, safety follow-up. Alongside topical imiquimod, each dose of vaccine comprised 300 ug of mutant IDH1 20-mer peptide. Each patient was administered eight vaccinations, scheduled in weeks 1, 3, 5, 7, 11, 15, 19 and 23. This specimen comes from a study of a mutant IDH1 vaccine in newly diagnosed glioma. Study context: Treated patients showed a male proportion of approximately 60%, a female proportion of 37.5%, and a mean age of around 40 years. Most had both radiotherapy and temozolomide beforehand; others had only one. Whole-study results and caveats: Top-clonotype changes in peripheral T cells seemed unrelated to pseudoprogression.

Source: PBMCs, taken from a glioma patient whose treatment included an IDH1 peptide vaccine. This sequence originates from a woman aged 45-65 years with glioma.

The CDR3 DNA follows: TGCGCCAGCAGCCAAGACCGAAACACAGATACGCAGTATTTT. This translates into CASSQDRNTDTQYF. V usage is TRBV4-1 and J usage is TRBJ2-3; D remains ambiguous. V gave up 0 bases and J gave up 2 bases, with 6 bases separating them. Germline CDR1 MGHRA, CDR2 YSYEKL. The CDR3 consists of 14 residues.